The 7 T cell receptor beta chains below all came from one sample that was sequenced in a study of blood T cell repertoires in COVID-19. Libraries were prepared by immunoSEQ multiplex PCR; TCRdb keeps only in-frame clonotypes and omits some of them. The table has just under 45,000 clones, approximately 87% seen once. Sequencing was performed on peripheral blood. The origin of the receptors is a man aged 35-49 years with COVID-19, enrolled during active disease.

The chain has TRBV5-1 and TRBJ1-5; D perhaps matches TRBD1 (5 bases). This CDR3 spans 15 amino acids. V was cut by 0 bases and J by 0 bases, with 7 bases left in between. The germline gives CDR1 SGHRS, CDR2 YFSETQ. The CDR3: CASSLGQSSNQPQHF. Here the CDR3 DNA reads TGCGCCAGCAGCTTGGGACAGTCTAGCAATCAGCCCCAGCATTTT.

The chain combines TRBV25-1 with TRBJ2-2, with 7 bases lining up with TRBD2. Germline lookup yields CDR1 MGHDK and CDR2 SYGVNS. The CDR3 contains 14 residues. The V gene end was trimmed by 5 bases and the J gene end by 6 bases; junction bases not matched to a gene: 6. CDR3 bases: TGTGCCAGCAGTTACAGGAGCGGGGCCGGGGAGCTGTTTTTT. Its protein product is CASSYRSGAGELFF.

V gene TRBV5-4 combines with J gene TRBJ1-1, with D maybe TRBD1 (6 bases). CDR1 is SGHNT, CDR2 YYREEE, per germline (reference sequence). Trimming cost V 4 bases and J 3 bases, with 16 bases left between them. CDR3 length: 15 residues. The CDR3 here is CASSPTGRTDTEAFF. The CDR3, as DNA: TGTGCCAGCAGCCCTACGGGGCGGACAGACACTGAAGCTTTCTTT. Looking up the rest from reference TRBV5-4 and TRBJ1-1 gives the full variable domain: ETGVTQSPTHLIKTRGQQVTLRCSSQSGHNTVSWYQQALGQGPQFIFQYYREEENGRGNFPPRFSGLQFPNYSSELNVNALELDDSALYLCASSPTGRTDTEAFFGQGTRLTVV.

The V gene is TRBV3-1 (or the pseudogene TRBV3-2), the J gene TRBJ1-1, with D tentatively TRBD1 (5 bases). V lost 2 bases to trimming and J lost 11 bases, with 21 bases between them. This CDR3 is 15 amino acids long. The germline gives CDR1 LGHDT, CDR2 YNNKEL (reference sequence). CDR3 in DNA: TGTGCCAGCAGCCAACTCCGGAGGGGACCCGAGGGGGCTTTCTTT. Protein sequence: CASSQLRRGPEGAFF.

The chain carries TRBV6-4 and TRBJ1-1; TRBD1 agrees at 7 bases. The CDR3 contains 16 residues. Germline V gives CDR1 MRHNA, CDR2 SNTAGT. The V gene end was trimmed by 0 bases and the J gene end by 0 bases; junction bases not matched to a gene: 4. The CDR3 bases are TGTGCCAGCAGTGACTCGGGACAGAACATGAACACTGAAGCTTTCTTT. It specifies CASSDSGQNMNTEAFF.

CDR3 region: CASSPDRGPWNEQFF. The CDR3, as DNA: TGTGCCAGCAGCCCCGACAGGGGGCCTTGGAATGAGCAGTTCTTC. The J gene is TRBJ2-1, the V gene TRBV11-2, with 10 bases that match TRBD1. From germline, CDR1 is SGHAT and CDR2 FQNNGV. The V gene end was trimmed by 5 bases and the J gene end by 7 bases; junction bases not matched to a gene: 8. This CDR3 has 15 residues.

V is TRBV5-6 and J is TRBJ1-2; maybe TRBD1 (6 bases). The germline V gene has CDR1 SGHDT and CDR2 YYEEEE. CDR3 length equals 13 residues. V was pared by 2 bases and J by 6 bases, with 11 bases between. Here the CDR3 reads CASSLDRTHGYTF. The CDR3 region has the DNA TGTGCCAGCAGCTTAGACAGGACCCATGGCTACACCTTC.